The 21 T cell receptor beta chains given below trace back to one sample, sequenced in a study of T cells after posttransplantation cyclophosphamide. Measured with immunoSEQ multiplex PCR; TCRdb has only the in-frame clones, and not every one. The sample lists thousands of clones, almost 70% seen once, with around half in the top ten. Busulfan-fludarabine conditioning, marrow transplant, and cyclophosphamide on days +3 and +4 were administered. The sample consisted of CD8+ T cells sorted from PBMCs, taken more than 950 days after allogeneic stem cell transplant with posttransplant cyclophosphamide. The receptors stem from a female patient in her thirties or forties who received an allogeneic stem cell transplant from a related donor, was CMV-positive, and had no GVHD. Some T cells may be provided by the graft donor.

This rearrangement joins TRBV19 to TRBJ2-7, with D possibly TRBD1 on 6 matching bases. The CDR3 sequence is 14 residues long. Trimming took off 0 bases at V and 0 bases at J, with 6 bases between the two ends. CDR1 LNHDA and CDR2 SQIVND come from the germline V gene (reference sequence). The DNA for the CDR3 is TGTGCCAGTAGTATAGACAGGGGCTCCTACGAGCAGTACTTC. Translation: CASSIDRGSYEQYF.

The J gene is TRBJ2-1, the V gene TRBV5-1, with 7 positions matching TRBD1. The germline gives CDR1 SGHRS, CDR2 YFSETQ. The CDR3 totals 15 residues. Losses at the gene ends were 4 bases for V and 1 base for J; bases not matched to a gene: 5. CDR3 sequence reads: CASSEGQNSYNEQFF. CDR3 nucleotides: TGCGCCAGCAGCGAGGGACAGAATTCCTACAATGAGCAGTTCTTC.

This clone turned up a few times. This sample also contains other DNA sequences that code for the same CDR3. The chain combines TRBV9 with TRBJ2-7, with D tentatively TRBD1 (6 bases). Trimming removed 6 bases from V and 2 bases from J, with 18 bases in between. The CDR3 is 15 amino acids. Germline V gives CDR1 SGDLS, CDR2 YYNGEE. In nucleotides, the CDR3 is TGTGCCAGCATTTTCAAGCAGGGGACGGCCTACGAGCAGTACTTC. Translated: CASIFKQGTAYEQYF. Full variable domain (remainder filled in from reference TRBV9 and TRBJ2-7): DSGVTQTPKHLITATGQRVTLRCSPRSGDLSVYWYQQSLDQGLQFLIQYYNGEERAKGNILERFSAQQFPDLHSELNLSSLELGDSALYFCASIFKQGTAYEQYFGPGTRLTVT.

The rearrangement uses TRBV27 and TRBJ2-1, with 10 bases matching TRBD2. V shed 2 bases, J shed 6 bases, and the junction held 4 bases outside the gene matches. CDR3 length equals 15 residues. Germline CDR1 and CDR2: MNHEY and SMNVEV (reference sequence). In nucleotides, the CDR3 is TGTGCCAGCAGTTTAACAGCGGGGGGGGTCAATGAGCAGTTCTTC. Its translation is CASSLTAGGVNEQFF.

For this clone: Other DNA sequences in this sample translate to the same CDR3. This rearrangement joins TRBV9 to TRBJ2-7; a possible D gene is TRBD1 (6 bases). Trimming cost V 6 bases and J 2 bases, with 18 bases left between them. The CDR3 contains 15 residues. Per the germline V gene, CDR1 is SGDLS and CDR2 is YYNGEE. The CDR3 coding sequence is TGTGCCAGCATTTTCAGACAGGAGACGGCCTACGAGCAGTACTTC. Amino acid sequence: CASIFRQETAYEQYF. Based on the CDR3 plus reference TRBV9 and TRBJ2-7, the full variable domain is DSGVTQTPKHLITATGQRVTLRCSPRSGDLSVYWYQQSLDQGLQFLIQYYNGEERAKGNILERFSAQQFPDLHSELNLSSLELGDSALYFCASIFRQETAYEQYFGPGTRLTVT.

With respect to this clone: Other DNA sequences within the sample encode an identical CDR3. The CDR3 DNA is TGCGCCAGCAGTCAGCAGGGGTATTCACCCCTCCACTTT. This gives the protein CASSQQGYSPLHF. The rearrangement joins TRBV23-1 to TRBJ1-6; TRBD1 might be the D (6 bases). TRBV23-1 is known as an ORF, though its function is uncertain. The germline V and J ends were trimmed by 3 bases and 8 bases, with 8 bases remaining between them. This CDR3 has 13 amino acids.

The V and J genes are TRBV2 and TRBJ2-7, with 11 bases fitting TRBD1. Germline V lookup: CDR1 SNHLY, CDR2 FYNNEI. The V and J ends lost 6 bases and 5 bases, in that order; junction bases with no gene match: 9. The CDR3 spans 15 residues. DNA for the CDR3: TGTGCCAGCAGCCCCCTCGGACAGGGGGCCCACGAGCAGTACTTC. This codes for CASSPLGQGAHEQYF.

For this clone: Other DNA sequences in the same sample also yield this CDR3. The CDR3 reads CASSLGQGNQPQHF. CDR3 nucleotide sequence: TGTGCCAGCAGTCTAGGACAGGGCAATCAGCCCCAGCATTTT. V is TRBV28 and J is TRBJ1-5; TRBD1 agrees at 7 bases. CDR3 length equals 14 residues. Per germline, CDR1 MDHEN and CDR2 SYDVKM. J was trimmed by 2 bases and V by 5 bases; bases with no gene match: 3.

This rearrangement joins TRBV7-9 to TRBJ1-2; D is ambiguous. Per germline, CDR1 SEHNR and CDR2 FQNEAQ (reference sequence). V lost 1 base to trimming and J lost 5 bases, with 5 bases between them. CDR3 length: 12 residues. DNA for the CDR3: TGTGCCAGCAGCTTAGGCCAGTATGGCTACACCTTC. It is translated as CASSLGQYGYTF.

Of note for this clone: The sample holds other DNA sequences that translate to the same CDR3. The chain employs TRBV9 and TRBJ2-7; D possibly corresponds to TRBD1 (6 bases). Germline CDR1 and CDR2: SGDLS and YYNGEE. Trimming shortened V by 8 bases and J by 2 bases, and 20 bases separated the two germline ends. The CDR3 totals 15 residues. The CDR3 sequence is CASSFKQGTAYEQYF. The CDR3 nucleotides are TGTGCCAGTAGTTTCAAGCAGGGGACGGCCTACGAGCAGTACTTC.

On this clone itself: Other nucleotide sequences from this sample produce the same CDR3. This sequence joins TRBV9 and TRBJ2-7; weak D call: TRBD1 (6 bases). Trimming cost V 8 bases and J 2 bases, with 20 bases left between them. Germline V gene sequence: CDR1 SGDLS, CDR2 YYNGEE. The CDR3 loop spans 15 amino acids. The chain's CDR3 is CASFIRQGTAYEQYF. Written as DNA, the CDR3 is TGTGCCAGTTTTATCAGGCAGGGGACGGCCTACGAGCAGTACTTC.

J is TRBJ2-7 and V is TRBV27; possibly TRBD1 for D (6 bases). V lost 4 bases and J lost 3, with 13 bases in between. There are 14 residues in the CDR3. Looked up from germline, CDR1 is MNHEY and CDR2 is SMNVEV (reference sequence). The CDR3 reads CASSSSTGDYEQYF. For the CDR3, the DNA is TGTGCCAGCAGTTCGTCGACAGGAGACTACGAGCAGTACTTC.

The gene calls are TRBV4-1 and TRBJ1-1; D is perhaps TRBD1 (6 bases). Per the germline V gene, CDR1 is MGHRA and CDR2 is YSYEKL. The CDR3 has 17 amino acids. Trimming took off 1 base at V and 2 bases at J, with 17 bases between the two ends. CDR3 protein: CASSQAQQQGPNTEAFF. As DNA, the CDR3 is TGCGCCAGCAGCCAAGCCCAACAACAGGGCCCAAACACTGAAGCTTTCTTT.

Of note for this clone: One junction end disagrees with the germline gene, perhaps due to a read error. The gene calls are TRBV5-5 and TRBJ2-7; 8 bases match TRBD1. This CDR3 spans 11 amino acids. Germline CDR1 and CDR2: SGHKS and YYEKEE (reference sequence). The CDR3 spells CVSSRGREQYF. The CDR3 DNA reads TGTGTCAGCAGCAGGGGGCGCGAGCAGTACTTC. Based on the CDR3 plus reference TRBV5-5 and TRBJ2-7, the full variable domain is DAGVTQSPTHLIKTRGQQVTLRCSPISGHKSVSWYQQVLGQGPQFIFQYYEKEERGRGNFPDRFSARQFPNYSSELNVNALLLGDSALYLCVSSRGREQYFGPGTRLTVT.

Note on this clone: An end of the junction does not agree with germline; a read error may underlie this. The rearrangement uses TRBV2 and TRBJ2-7; the match to TRBD1 covers 10 bases. There are 17 residues in the CDR3. The germline CDR1 and CDR2 sequences are SNHLY and FYNNEI. CDR3 sequence reads: CASSFSSTGQGSYGQYF. The DNA of the CDR3 is TGTGCCAGCAGTTTTTCTTCGACGGGACAGGGGTCCTACGGGCAGTACTTC.

The CDR3 reads CASSFHAGTYEQYF. In DNA form, the CDR3 reads TGCGCCAGCAGCTTCCATGCAGGGACCTACGAGCAGTACTTC. The V call is TRBV5-1, the J call TRBJ2-7, with D perhaps TRBD1 (5 bases). In germline, CDR1 is SGHRS, CDR2 YFSETQ. V lost 2 bases and J lost 2, with 11 bases in between. The length of the CDR3 is 14 residues.

Remarks on this clone: This specimen includes other DNA sequences encoding the same CDR3. The gene calls are TRBV9 and TRBJ2-7, with 8 nucleotides matching TRBD1. Germline trimming cut 9 bases from V and 2 bases from J; bases unmatched to any gene: 13. From germline, CDR1 is SGDLS and CDR2 YYNGEE. The CDR3 is made up of 15 amino acids. The CDR3 spells CAISFRQGTAYEQYF. The CDR3 DNA sequence: TGTGCCATTAGTTTCAGACAGGGGACGGCCTACGAGCAGTACTTC.

The chain couples TRBV4-3 to TRBJ1-5; D is uncertain. Trimming stripped 0 bases from V and 2 bases from J, with 11 bases between. The CDR3 has 16 amino acids. Germline-derived CDR1 and CDR2 are LGHNA and YSLEER. Here the CDR3 reads CASSQDPVAGNQPQHF. CDR3 coding DNA: TGCGCCAGCAGCCAAGATCCCGTGGCCGGCAATCAGCCCCAGCATTTT.

The V call is TRBV7-2, the J call TRBJ2-7, with unresolved D. In germline, CDR1 is SGHTA, CDR2 FQGNSA. The CDR3 totals 13 residues. Trimming pared 6 bases from V and 5 bases from J, leaving 14 bases between. The CDR3 DNA sequence: TGTGCCAGCAGTTTCTCTGGAGCCCACGAGCAGTACTTC. Protein: CASSFSGAHEQYF.

This chain links TRBV4-1 with TRBJ2-1; D is uncertain. Germline V lookup: CDR1 MGHRA, CDR2 YSYEKL. V was pared by 1 base and J by 10 bases, with 14 bases between. There are 14 residues in the CDR3. CDR3 DNA: TGCGCCAGCAGCCAAGGAACTCTCTCGGTAGAGCAGTTCTTC. Translating it yields CASSQGTLSVEQFF.

The V call is TRBV28, the J call TRBJ2-3; D is unclear. From germline, CDR1 is MDHEN and CDR2 SYDVKM. Deletions cut 4 bases from V and 0 bases from J, with 11 bases between. The CDR3 covers 15 residues. The CDR3 DNA reads as TGTGCCAGCAGTTCGCCTAGAGATAGCACAGATACGCAGTATTTT. Translated: CASSSPRDSTDTQYF.